This entry lists 5 T cell receptor beta chains sequenced from one sample in a study of response to subunit inactivated influenza vaccine. TCRdb re-called the RT-PCR reads with MiXCR, one entry per CDR3 protein. This table holds around 170,000 distinct CDR3 sequences, roughly 10% found once. Sequencing was performed on CD8+ T cells sorted from PBMCs, taken roughly 24 months after vaccination. These receptors originate from a man aged 50 to 69 who received an inactivated influenza vaccine.

The table lists this clonotype with a few counts. The chain is built from TRBV20-1 and TRBJ2-1, with no clear D. There are 14 residues in the CDR3. Trimming stripped 3 bases from V and 9 bases from J, with 18 bases between. The germline V gene has CDR1 DFQATT and CDR2 SNEGSKA (reference sequence). The CDR3, as DNA: TGCAGTGCTAGCCGAGTGAGCCCCACATCTGAGCAGTTCTTC. It translates to CSASRVSPTSEQFF.

The chain uses TRBV6-5 and TRBJ2-2; no firm D call. Trimming left V 7 bases short and J 3 bases short, with 3 bases between. The CDR3 loop spans 11 amino acids. The germline CDR1 and CDR2 sequences are MNHEY and SVGAGI. The CDR3 here is CASKDTGELFF. CDR3 sequence (DNA): TGTGCCAGCAAAGACACCGGGGAGCTGTTTTTT.

The sample holds many counts of this clonotype. This CDR3 is CASSQEGQRGTDTQYF. The DNA of the CDR3 is TGTGCCAGCAGCCAAGAGGGACAGAGGGGCACAGATACGCAGTATTTT. The chain recombines TRBV4-2 with TRBJ2-3; 7 nucleotides line up with TRBD1. J lost 1 base, V lost 0 bases, and 4 bases had no gene match. CDR3 length equals 16 residues. CDR1 and CDR2 (germline): LGHNA, YNFKEQ.

V usage is TRBV27 and J usage is TRBJ2-4, with D perhaps matching TRBD2 (7 bases). The CDR3 runs to 15 residues. V dropped 1 base and J dropped 8 bases, with 15 bases sitting between them. Germline values: CDR1 MNHEY, CDR2 SMNVEV (reference sequence). The CDR3 loop is CASSLWSGAGDIQYF. As DNA, the CDR3 is TGTGCCAGCAGTTTATGGTCAGGGGCGGGGGACATTCAGTACTTC.

This clonotype was found a few times. The J gene is TRBJ1-2, the V gene TRBV6-5, with D possibly being TRBD1 (5 bases). CDR1 and CDR2 from the germline V gene are MNHEY and SVGAGI. Deletions cut 2 bases from V and 6 bases from J, with 10 bases between. This CDR3 comprises 13 residues. CDR3 loop: CASSYGQGDGYTF. CDR3 DNA: TGTGCCAGCAGTTACGGGCAGGGTGATGGCTACACCTTC.